This T cell receptor (beta chain) comes out of a study of cytomegalovirus exposure and HLA in healthy donors. Overall study: Sequencing of 180 million or so T cells in an earlier analysis found around 110 million unique TCR beta sequences.

PCR involved 60 Vbeta and 13 Jbeta primers. Some clones are missing from TCRdb's copy, which holds only in-frame ones; the method was immunoSEQ multiplex PCR. The profile shows around 140,000 clones, around 77% of them singletons. Study observations and caveats: Analysis performed later found more than 15,000 TCR beta sequences associated with HLA alleles at 0.05 false discovery rate.

The CDR3 loop spans 17 amino acids. Germline values: CDR1 SNHLY, CDR2 FYNNEI. Concerning this clone itself: The antigen is not known. Relative to the germline gene, one junction end is altered; a read error may explain this.

The clonotype originates from a male donor in good health and CMV-seropositive. Sample: PBMCs. The chain joins TRBV2 to TRBJ2-6; weak D call: TRBD1 (6 bases). This chain's CDR3 is CASSGQVPSSGANGLTF. The CDR3, as DNA: TGTGCCAGCAGTGGACAGGTTCCCAGCTCTGGGGCCAACGGCCTGACTTTC.